This T cell receptor beta chain was captured by sequencing in a study of cytomegalovirus exposure and HLA in healthy donors. The overall study: A subsequent analysis stated that the 120 or so validation repertoires were run on the same platform as the 600 to 750 first-cohort repertoires. Findings and caveats of the study: Under in vitro conditions, a few CMV-associated chains were confirmed as specific for CMV antigens.

Data came from immunoSEQ multiplex PCR; TCRdb stores just in-frame clones and leaves some out. The table includes about 130,000 clones, 89% detected once. From germline, CDR1 is LGHNA and CDR2 YNFKEQ. This CDR3 has 19 amino acids. V was pared by 1 base and J by 2 bases, with 20 bases between. Turning to this clone: What it binds is not known.

The sequence was collected from a woman aged 18-29 years in good health and CMV-seropositive. The sample consisted of PBMCs. The chain recombines TRBV4-2 with TRBJ1-4, with D possibly matching TRBD1 (6 bases). The CDR3 DNA reads TGTGCCAGCAGCCAAGTCCCGGTGGGGGCGCAGATCACTAATGAAAAACTGTTTTTT. Protein: CASSQVPVGAQITNEKLFF.